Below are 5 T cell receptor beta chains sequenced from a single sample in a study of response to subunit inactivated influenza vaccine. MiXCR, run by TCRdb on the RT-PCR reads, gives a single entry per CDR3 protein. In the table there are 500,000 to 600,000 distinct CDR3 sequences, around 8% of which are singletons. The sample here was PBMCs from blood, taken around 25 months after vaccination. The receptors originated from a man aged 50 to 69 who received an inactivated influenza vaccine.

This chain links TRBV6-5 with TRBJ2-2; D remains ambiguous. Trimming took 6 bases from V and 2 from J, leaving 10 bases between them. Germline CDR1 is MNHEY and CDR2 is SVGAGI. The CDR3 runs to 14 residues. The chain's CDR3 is CASRYRLNTGELFF. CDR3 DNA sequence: TGTGCCAGCAGATATAGACTCAACACCGGGGAGCTGTTTTTT.

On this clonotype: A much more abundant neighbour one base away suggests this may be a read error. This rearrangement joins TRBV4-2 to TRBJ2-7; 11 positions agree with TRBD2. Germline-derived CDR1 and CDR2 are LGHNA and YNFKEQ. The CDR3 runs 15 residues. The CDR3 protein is CASGQDLAGGYEQYF. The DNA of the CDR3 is TGTGCCAGCGGCCAAGACCTAGCGGGAGGCTACGAGCAGTACTTC.

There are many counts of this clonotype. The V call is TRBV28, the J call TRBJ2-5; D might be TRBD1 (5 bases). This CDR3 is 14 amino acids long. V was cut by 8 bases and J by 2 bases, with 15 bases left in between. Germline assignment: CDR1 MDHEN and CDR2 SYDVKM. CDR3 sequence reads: CASASGSVQETQYF. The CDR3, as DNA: TGTGCCAGCGCTTCAGGGTCGGTACAAGAGACCCAGTACTTC.

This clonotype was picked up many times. The CDR3 is CASSLGGSLGNTEAFF. The CDR3 DNA reads TGCGCCAGCAGCTTGGGGGGCTCGCTAGGGAACACTGAAGCTTTCTTT. The chain uses TRBV5-1 and TRBJ1-1; D might be TRBD1 (5 bases). The germline V gene has CDR1 SGHRS and CDR2 YFSETQ. V lost 0 bases and J lost 1, with 13 bases in between. The CDR3 has 16 amino acids. Full variable domain (remainder filled in from reference TRBV5-1 and TRBJ1-1): KAGVTQTPRYLIKTRGQQVTLSCSPISGHRSVSWYQQTPGQGLQFLFEYFSETQRNKGNFPGRFSGRQFSNSRSEMNVSTLELGDSALYLCASSLGGSLGNTEAFFGQGTRLTVV.

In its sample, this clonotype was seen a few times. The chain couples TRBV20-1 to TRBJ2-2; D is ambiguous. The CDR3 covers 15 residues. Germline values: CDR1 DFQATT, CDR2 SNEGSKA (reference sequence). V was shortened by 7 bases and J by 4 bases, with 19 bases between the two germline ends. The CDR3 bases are TGCAGTGTTCTCAGGCCCACTGGTACCACCGGGGAGCTGTTTTTT. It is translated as CSVLRPTGTTGELFF.